What follows is one TCR beta chain and its context. This clonotype was observed many times. The antigen it binds to is not known. Per-base qualities were not stored, and no clone one base away is much larger. These data are taken from a study of molecular identifiers for immune sequencing clone quantification (dated by TCRdb to 2016 to 2019). For context, the study as a whole: In a replicate experiment, RNA from 20,000 or 100,000 naive CD8 T cells was split into five aliquots, four of which were sequenced. This methods study benchmarked molecular-identifier clustering-based TCR repertoire sequencing (MIDCIRS) and TCR RNA copy counting, using CD8 T cells to do so.

Libraries of naive CD8 T cells were built from about 20,000 to 1,000,000 sorted cells, with 10%, 30% or 50% of the purified RNA used. Naive CD8 T cells, defined as CD8+CD4-CCR7+CD45RA+, were FACS-sorted into RLT Plus buffer on a BD FACSAria II. Detection sensitivity was tested by spiking Jurkat RNA equal to roughly ten TCR copies' worth into samples containing 20,000-1,000,000 naive CD8 T cells. CD8 T cells were enriched using RosetteSep CD8+ T Cell Enrichment Cocktail and Ficoll-Paque, and the enriched cells then underwent ACK red cell lysis. Library preparation was by PCR. Sequencer: Illumina HiSeq 4000. Bulk TCR libraries were made following a previously described method, with the TCR primers given in Table S5. Purification of total RNA was performed with the Qiagen AllPrep DNA/RNA kit. Before any analysis, reads coming from multiple sequencing runs of the same library were combined into one pool. Concerning the study's data processing: Reads were retained only if an exact TCR constant sequence was present, and the retained reads were trimmed to 150 nt and grouped according to their 12-nt molecular barcodes. Reads inside each barcode group were sub-clustered using a 15% Levenshtein threshold, and a quality-weighted consensus sequence was constructed for each RNA molecule. Non-functional sequences were removed, as were lower-count sequences one edit away from another. Based on fitting two negative binomial distributions, any barcode sub-cluster with under 20% of the maximum read count was discarded. The public reads were reanalyzed by TCRdb: fastp trimming at Q25, MiXCR alignment, in-frame beta chains only. A single entry per CDR3 protein holds the most common genes and DNA from its merged rows. These V and J calls originate from TCRdb's pipeline instead of the authors' own analysis. The sample table contains more than 300,000 distinct CDR3 sequences; only one count was recorded for about 22% of them. The ten largest clonotypes hold 0.81% of the sample.

V is reduced by 3 bases and J by 6 bases, leaving a spacing of 15 bases between them. Its CDR3 holds 14 amino acids, cysteine through phenylalanine. This entry keeps only the CDR3 DNA: 42 bases, framed from base 1. CDR1 MNHEY and CDR2 SVGAGI were looked up in the germline V gene. On the study overall, not on this receptor specifically: When barcode sub-clustering was omitted, TCR diversity was inflated by chimeric consensus sequences, with chimeras reaching as high as 47%. In CMV-specific effector cells, clones with more than 20 RNA copies accounted for over 97% of molecules, whereas in naive cells such clones accounted for under 1%. Spiked-in Jurkat TCR RNA equivalent to a single cell was reported to be detectable even among 980,000 or so naive CD8 T cells. Highly expanded clone sizes could be underestimated because identical TCR molecules may share a barcode. Modeling gave around 2.7 recovered TCR RNA copies per cell versus approximately 9 by digital PCR, implying 25% to 30% capture efficiency. Spiked-in Jurkat TCR RNA (10 copies' worth), which is not part of the donor repertoire, was contained in the naive libraries.

The sample was naive CD8+ T cells from blood, with Jurkat cell RNA spiked in. The label giving this sample's cell subset or site can be read as: FACS-sorted CD8+CD4-CCR7+CD45RA+ naive T cells. This TCR came from a human donor in good health. Some libraries in this study had Jurkat cell RNA spiked in. The rearrangement combines TRBV6-5 with TRBJ2-7, and possibly TRBD1, on 7 matching bases. The nucleotide sequence is TGTGCCAGCAGTTATATCGGCAGGGGGGTCGAGCAGTACTTC. Translation gives CASSYIGRGVEQYF.